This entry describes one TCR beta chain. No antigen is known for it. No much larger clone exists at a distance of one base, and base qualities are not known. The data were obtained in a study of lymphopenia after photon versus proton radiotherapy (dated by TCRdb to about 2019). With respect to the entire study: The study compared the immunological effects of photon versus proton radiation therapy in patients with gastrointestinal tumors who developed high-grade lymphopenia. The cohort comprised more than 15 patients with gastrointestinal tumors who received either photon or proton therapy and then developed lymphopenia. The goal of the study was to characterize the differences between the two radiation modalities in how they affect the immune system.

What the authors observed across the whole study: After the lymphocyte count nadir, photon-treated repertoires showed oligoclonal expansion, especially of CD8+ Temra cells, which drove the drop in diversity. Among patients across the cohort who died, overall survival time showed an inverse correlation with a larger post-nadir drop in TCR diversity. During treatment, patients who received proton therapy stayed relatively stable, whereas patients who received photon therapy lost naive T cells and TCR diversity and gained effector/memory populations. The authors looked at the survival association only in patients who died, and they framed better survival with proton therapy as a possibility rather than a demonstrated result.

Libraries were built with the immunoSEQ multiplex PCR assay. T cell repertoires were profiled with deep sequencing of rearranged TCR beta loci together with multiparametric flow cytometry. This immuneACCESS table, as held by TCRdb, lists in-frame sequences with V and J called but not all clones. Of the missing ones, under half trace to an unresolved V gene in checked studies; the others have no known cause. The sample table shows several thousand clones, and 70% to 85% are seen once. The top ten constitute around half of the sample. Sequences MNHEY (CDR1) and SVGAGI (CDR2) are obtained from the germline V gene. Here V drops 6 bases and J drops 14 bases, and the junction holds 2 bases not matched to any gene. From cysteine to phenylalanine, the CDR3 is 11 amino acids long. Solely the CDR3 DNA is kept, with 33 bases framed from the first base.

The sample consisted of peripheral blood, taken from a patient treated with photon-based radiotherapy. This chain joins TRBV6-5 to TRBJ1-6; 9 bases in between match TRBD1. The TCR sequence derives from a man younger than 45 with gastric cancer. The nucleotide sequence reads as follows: TGTGCCAGCAGGAGACAGGGGGCCCTCCACTTT. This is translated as CASRRQGALHF.